This T cell receptor beta chain stems from a study of T cell repertoires in cytomegalovirus infection (dated by TCRdb to the late 2010s). Notes on the research overall: Because public TCR beta signatures pointed to carriage of CMV infection together with the matching HLA type, the HLA type of each donor mattered for the analysis. Overall study outcomes, separate from this receptor: Cumulative frequency of public TCR beta family members discriminated carriers of CMV infection plus the relevant HLA type in this cohort and an independent 352-donor cohort. The ex vivo response was dominated by HLA-C-restricted CMV-specific TCR beta clonotypes, which also provided the single most frequent clonotype in two of eight donors.

TCRdb lists the instrument as Illumina HiSeq 1500. TCRdb reanalyzed the raw reads on its own, using fastp at Q25 for trimming and MiXCR for clone calling, and kept in-frame beta chains. Identical CDR3 protein sequences are pooled into one entry, listed with their most common genes and DNA. The sample includes about 360,000 distinct CDR3 sequences, with about a sixth observed a single time. The ten largest account for around 8.6% of the sample. From cysteine to phenylalanine, the CDR3 is 15 amino acids long. The kept DNA is CDR3 alone, 45 bases in frame from the first base. Trimming leaves V shorter by 2 bases and J shorter by 7 bases, with the junction holding 2 bases beyond the gene matches. Via the germline V gene, CDR1 is SGHNT and CDR2 YENEEA. About this clonotype: This clone's antigen is unknown. No much larger clone is present one base from it, and per-base qualities are unavailable.

The chain is assembled from TRBV11-3 and TRBJ2-1; TRBD2 lines up with 13 middle nucleotides. The sample taken for sequencing was PBMCs. The TCR originated in a human donor in good health (CMV status not recorded). Some clones in this sample may be carry-over from other donors' samples. The DNA sequence is TGTGCCAGCAGCTTAACGGGACTAGCGGGAAATGAGCAGTTCTTC. This encodes CASSLTGLAGNEQFF. With the rest looked up from the reference TRBV11-3 and TRBJ2-1 genes rather than sequenced, the full variable domain is EAGVVQSPRYKIIEKKQPVAFWCNPISGHNTLYWYLQNLGQGPELLIRYENEEAVDDSQLPKDRFSAERLKGVDSTLKIQPAELGDSAVYLCASSLTGLAGNEQFFGPGTRLTVL.